These 28 T cell receptor beta chains share one sample of origin, sequenced in a study of shared clonotypes between healthy human individuals. Produced via immunoSEQ multiplex PCR; TCRdb's table is partial and in-frame only. The sample lists about 490,000 clones, 60% to 85% occurring once. The sequenced sample was PBMCs. Every receptor here comes from a woman between 35 and 50 years old in good health. Some clones in this sample may be carry-over from other donors' samples.

This clone was counted a single time. This chain links TRBV28 with TRBJ1-4; no firm D call. Between the trimmed V and J ends, which lost 8 bases and 7 bases, there was a span of 14 bases. Germline V gene lookup returns CDR1 MDHEN and CDR2 SYDVKM. The CDR3 is 13 residues long. For the CDR3, the DNA is TGTGCCAGCGGTCGACCGCCAGCTGAAAAACTGTTTTTT. The encoded protein is CASGRPPAEKLFF.

Of note for this clone: The junction does not match germline at one end; this may be a read error. The V and J genes are TRBV4-1 and TRBJ1-3; D call uncertain. The CDR3 is 12 residues long. The germline V gene has CDR1 MGHRA and CDR2 YSYEKL. The CDR3 region is CASSRSLDTIYF. The CDR3 DNA reads as TGTGCCAGCAGCCGCTCCCTCGACACCATATATTTT.

The chain is built from TRBV29-1 and TRBJ2-7; possibly TRBD2 for D (6 bases). The CDR3 sequence is 14 residues long. The ends were cut back, 7 bases at V and 4 bases at J, with 20 bases in the middle. The germline V gene has CDR1 SQVTM and CDR2 ANQGSEA. The CDR3 bases are TGCAGCGCCGCCCGACTCGCGGGAAGGTACGAGCAGTACTTC. It is translated as CSAARLAGRYEQYF.

The V call is TRBV4-2, the J call TRBJ2-3; possibly TRBD2 for D (5 bases). CDR3 length: 13 residues. CDR1 LGHNA and CDR2 YNFKEQ come from the germline V gene. Trimming pared 5 bases from V and 3 bases from J, leaving 9 bases between. CDR3 sequence: CASSGRGTDTQYF. Written as DNA, the CDR3 is TGTGCCAGCAGCGGCCGGGGTACAGATACGCAGTATTTT.

On this clone itself: Since a much larger clone is just one base distant, this may be a read error. No conserved phenylalanine or tryptophan ends this CDR3, so it is likely a read error. This chain uses TRBV2 with TRBJ1-2, with 8 positions matching TRBD1. The germline V gene encodes CDR1 SNHLY and CDR2 FYNNEI. J gave up 0 bases and V 3 bases, and 3 bases lay outside the gene matches. This CDR3 spans 15 amino acids. CDR3 bases: TGTGCCAGCAGTGAGTTCAGGGGGCCTAACTATGGCTACACCTCC. It encodes CASSEFRGPNYGYTS.

The V and J genes are TRBV7-8 and TRBJ2-1, with TRBD1 matching over 9 bases. The CDR3 extends over 14 amino acids. V shed 5 bases and J 9 bases; nucleotides not matched to a gene: 8. Germline loops: CDR1 SGHVS, CDR2 FQNEAQ. The CDR3 here is CASSRDAQGAEQFF. The CDR3 DNA follows: TGTGCCAGCAGCAGGGACGCACAGGGGGCTGAGCAGTTCTTC.

The V call is TRBV6-5, the J call TRBJ1-2, with D perhaps matching TRBD1 (5 bases). Trimming removed 2 bases from V and 7 bases from J, with 11 bases in between. The length of the CDR3 is 13 residues. Germline V gene sequence: CDR1 MNHEY, CDR2 SVGAGI. CDR3 nucleotide sequence: TGTGCCAGCAGTTACCTCTCAGGGATTGGCTACACCTTC. It encodes CASSYLSGIGYTF.

The chain has TRBV4-1 and TRBJ2-3; 7 bases line up with TRBD2. The CDR3 length is 18 residues. V shed 0 bases and J 0 bases; nucleotides not matched to a gene: 9. Germline CDR1 reads MGHRA; CDR2 reads YSYEKL. In nucleotides, the CDR3 is TGCGCCAGCAGCCAAGATATTTGGCGGGAGTCTAGCACAGATACGCAGTATTTT. Amino acids: CASSQDIWRESSTDTQYF.

V usage is TRBV4-1 and J usage is TRBJ2-7; 9 bases agree with TRBD2. The V segment lost 0 bases and the J segment 12 bases; nucleotides outside the gene matches: 15. Germline CDR1 and CDR2: MGHRA and YSYEKL. This CDR3 region has 16 residues. The CDR3 protein is CASSQDRGAGGPRLYF. As DNA, the CDR3 is TGCGCCAGCAGCCAAGATCGGGGGGCGGGAGGGCCCCGTCTGTACTTC.

The chain is built from TRBV5-6 and TRBJ2-2; TRBD1 matches 8 bases. The CDR3 contains 16 residues. Looked up from germline, CDR1 is SGHDT and CDR2 is YYEEEE. J lost 1 base, V lost 1 base, and 3 bases had no gene match. Written as DNA, the CDR3 is TGTGCCAGCAGCTTGCCAGGACAGGGGAACACCGGGGAGCTGTTTTTT. This gives the protein CASSLPGQGNTGELFF.

This clone appeared a single time. In DNA, the CDR3 is TGTGCCAGCACCCCAGGAGTCTATGGCTACACCTTC. This sequence encodes CASTPGVYGYTF. The V call is TRBV6-6, the J call TRBJ1-2; the D is unclear. The V end lost 7 bases, the J end lost 4 bases, and 10 bases lay between the germline ends. The CDR3 runs to 12 residues. Germline lookup yields CDR1 MNHNY and CDR2 SVGAGI (reference sequence).

The chain employs TRBV4-1 and TRBJ1-4; weak D call: TRBD1 (5 bases). Germline CDR1 reads MGHRA; CDR2 reads YSYEKL. The ends were cut back, 3 bases at V and 7 bases at J, with 15 bases in the middle. The CDR3 consists of 15 residues. CDR3 in amino acids: CASSQGSRGGEKLFF. The DNA of the CDR3 is TGCGCCAGCAGCCAGGGATCTCGGGGCGGTGAAAAACTGTTTTTT.

This chain uses TRBV9 with TRBJ2-2; D possibly corresponds to TRBD2 (5 bases). The V gene lost 4 bases and the J gene lost 2 bases, with 9 bases spanning the gap. The length of the CDR3 is 14 residues. CDR1 is SGDLS and CDR2 is YYNGEE in the germline V gene. The CDR3 sequence is CASSPRLNTGELFF. DNA for the CDR3: TGTGCCAGCAGCCCTCGACTAAACACCGGGGAGCTGTTTTTT.

This clone was seen more than once but under ten times. This sequence joins TRBV11-2 and TRBJ1-1; the D is unclear. Germline V gene data show CDR1 as SGHAT and CDR2 as FQNNGV. Between the trimmed V and J ends, which lost 0 bases and 1 base, there was a span of 6 bases. This CDR3 region has 14 residues. DNA for the CDR3: TGTGCCAGCAGCTTAGATGGCCCGAACACTGAAGCTTTCTTT. It codes for CASSLDGPNTEAFF.

V gene TRBV7-2 combines with J gene TRBJ2-1; D not resolved. Germline CDR1 is SGHTA and CDR2 is FQGNSA. Trimming left V 7 bases short and J 4 bases short, with 5 bases between. The CDR3 consists of 11 residues. CDR3 sequence reads: CASTIYNEQFF. The CDR3 DNA is TGTGCCAGCACCATATACAATGAGCAGTTCTTC.

The genes are TRBV28 and TRBJ2-7; the D gene is possibly TRBD2 (6 bases). Germline values: CDR1 MDHEN, CDR2 SYDVKM. CDR3 length: 14 amino acids. V dropped 6 bases and J dropped 3 bases, with 15 bases sitting between them. For the CDR3, the DNA is TGTGCCAGCAGCCCCGGGGGTACCAGCTACGAGCAGTACTTC. It codes for CASSPGGTSYEQYF.

The rearrangement joins TRBV11-2 to TRBJ2-1, with TRBD2 as a possible D gene (6 bases). CDR1 is SGHAT, CDR2 FQNNGV, per germline. The V gene lost 5 bases and the J gene lost 2 bases, with 13 bases spanning the gap. The CDR3 covers 15 residues. CDR3 amino acids: CASSVRGLTYNEQFF. In DNA, the CDR3 is TGTGCCAGCAGCGTCCGCGGACTAACCTACAATGAGCAGTTCTTC.

This chain links TRBV6-1 with TRBJ1-1; D is perhaps TRBD1 (6 bases). CDR3 length: 15 amino acids. Deletions cut 4 bases from V and 0 bases from J, with 12 bases between. CDR1 and CDR2 from the germline V gene are MNHNS and SASEGT. CDR3 DNA: TGTGCCAGCAGTGCCCCACAGGGTATGAACACTGAAGCTTTCTTT. Translating it yields CASSAPQGMNTEAFF.

As for this clone: The same CDR3 can be traced to other DNA sequences in this sample. This chain links TRBV7-2 with TRBJ2-7, with 10 bases lining up with TRBD1. The CDR3 is 14 residues long. With 5 bases clipped from V and 2 bases from J, the junction kept 3 bases outside the gene matches. CDR1 and CDR2 from the germline V gene are SGHTA and FQGNSA. The CDR3 DNA follows: TGTGCCAGCAGCCGGGACAGGGGACCCTACGAGCAGTACTTC. Amino acids: CASSRDRGPYEQYF.

CDR3 in DNA: TGTGCCAGCAGAGACGGGACTAGCGGCAACACAGATACGCAGTATTTT. Translated, it gives CASRDGTSGNTDTQYF. The V gene is TRBV6-6, the J gene TRBJ2-3; 11 bases are shared with TRBD2. This CDR3 comprises 16 residues. Germline CDR1 MNHNY, CDR2 SVGAGI (reference sequence). Unmatched junction bases numbered 7, after V lost 6 bases and J lost 2 bases.

This clone has a handful of counts. The gene calls are TRBV15 and TRBJ2-1; D gene unclear. With 0 bases removed from V and 9 bases from J, the gap between germline ends came to 9 bases. The CDR3 is made up of 13 amino acids. Germline-derived CDR1 and CDR2 are LNHNV and YYDKDF (reference sequence). The CDR3 reads CATSRDRSPEQFF. The CDR3 nucleotides read TGTGCCACCAGCAGAGATCGATCCCCTGAGCAGTTCTTC.

The chain employs TRBV5-4 and TRBJ2-1; 11 nucleotides match TRBD2. The trim removed 4 bases at V and 3 bases at J, leaving 6 bases unmatched. The CDR3 length is 16 residues. Germline V gives CDR1 SGHNT, CDR2 YYREEE (reference sequence). The CDR3 bases are TGTGCCAGCAGCCCAGACACTAGCGGGAGCTACAATGAGCAGTTCTTC. It specifies CASSPDTSGSYNEQFF.

This clone was detected ten times or more. This rearrangement joins TRBV7-9 to TRBJ1-5; TRBD1 matches at 7 bases. Germline V CDR1 and CDR2: SEHNR, FQNEAQ (reference sequence). Germline trimming cut 4 bases from V and 7 bases from J; bases unmatched to any gene: 4. The CDR3 loop spans 13 amino acids. CDR3 nucleotides: TGTGCCAGCAGCTCAACAGGGGAACAGCCCCAGCATTTT. Its protein is CASSSTGEQPQHF.

The chain has TRBV4-1 and TRBJ2-1; D is possibly TRBD2 (7 bases). This CDR3 is 15 amino acids long. CDR1 and CDR2 (germline): MGHRA, YSYEKL. V lost 4 bases to trimming and J lost 8 bases, with 18 bases between them. CDR3 DNA sequence: TGCGCCAGCAGCCGACGACCGGACGGGGGGCATGAGCAGTTCTTC. This translates into CASSRRPDGGHEQFF.

V is TRBV29-1 and J is TRBJ1-2; D remains unclear. Trimming removed 2 bases from V and 1 base from J, with 8 bases in between. The CDR3 length is 13 residues. Looked up from germline, CDR1 is SQVTM and CDR2 is ANQGSEA. The CDR3 DNA reads TGCAGCGTTGAAACCCCGAGTAACTATGGCTACACCTTC. It encodes CSVETPSNYGYTF.

This chain uses TRBV7-9 with TRBJ1-3; D is ambiguous. V was cut by 0 bases and J by 6 bases, with 3 bases left in between. Per germline, CDR1 SEHNR and CDR2 FQNEAQ (reference sequence). CDR3 length: 12 residues. The CDR3 protein is CASSLAVNTIYF. In nucleotides, the CDR3 is TGTGCCAGCAGCTTAGCTGTAAACACCATATATTTT.

This chain joins TRBV5-1 and TRBJ2-1, with 9 positions matching TRBD2. Looked up from germline, CDR1 is SGHRS and CDR2 is YFSETQ. The CDR3 runs to 15 residues. J lost 4 bases, V lost 4 bases, and 6 bases had no gene match. In nucleotides, the CDR3 is TGCGCCAGCAGCATTAGCGGGAGCCTTTACAATGAGCAGTTCTTC. Translating gives CASSISGSLYNEQFF.

V is TRBV6-4 and J is TRBJ2-1, with 14 bases fitting TRBD2. The CDR3 is 16 residues long. CDR1 and CDR2 (germline): MRHNA, SNTAGT. V lost 3 bases, J lost 8 bases, and 6 bases stayed unmatched. The DNA for the CDR3 is TGTGCCAGCAGTGAGGGACTAGCGGGAGTCGAGGATGAGCAGTTCTTC. The encoded protein is CASSEGLAGVEDEQFF.